These T cell receptor beta chains were read from a single sample in a study of cytomegalovirus exposure and HLA in healthy donors. Only in-frame clones appear in the TCRdb table, and some are missing; sequencing was by immunoSEQ multiplex PCR. The sample has 150,000 to 200,000 clones, roughly 77% seen once. The sequenced sample was PBMCs. These receptors were taken from a man aged 18-30 years in good health and CMV-seropositive. Each CDR3 is given with its conserved first and last residue. D genes are given only for firm matches. Only some rows state a clone size, as once, few, many or a class for expanded clones.

D	V	J	size	CDR3	DNA
.	TRBV6-1	TRBJ2-2	once	CASSPAGELFF	TGTGCCAGCAGCCCAGCCGGGGAGCTGTTTTTT
TRBD1	TRBV11-2	TRBJ1-2	.	CASSTGQGAYNGYTF	TGTGCCAGCAGCACCGGACAGGGGGCGTATAATGGCTACACCTTC
TRBD1	TRBV5-1	TRBJ1-1	.	CASSLTGQTNTEAFF	TGCGCCAGCAGCTTGACGGGACAGACAAACACTGAAGCTTTCTTT
.	TRBV2	TRBJ2-2	few	CASSGTVANTGELFF	TGTGCCAGCAGTGGGACAGTCGCGAACACCGGGGAGCTGTTTTTT
.	TRBV19	TRBJ1-2	.	CASHQEGSLLGYTF	TGTGCCAGCCACCAGGAGGGGTCATTGCTGGGCTACACCTTC
.	TRBV28	TRBJ1-1	.	CASSPGFYRVSGTEAFF	TGTGCCAGCAGCCCGGGATTTTACAGGGTTTCTGGCACTGAAGCTTTCTTT
.	TRBV2	TRBJ1-3	.	CASSDVPNTIYF	TGTGCCAGCAGTGACGTCCCAAACACCATATATTTT
TRBD1	TRBV15	TRBJ2-2	.	CATRFDRGGTGELFF	TGTGCCACCAGGTTCGACAGGGGTGGCACCGGGGAGCTGTTTTTT
.	TRBV30	TRBJ1-4	.	CAWNSGGQEKLFF	TGTGCCTGGAATAGCGGGGGACAAGAAAAACTGTTTTTT
.	TRBV5-1	TRBJ1-2	.	CASSLVGGPPDGYTF	TGCGCCAGCAGCTTGGTAGGAGGGCCTCCTGATGGCTACACCTTC
.	TRBV7-9	TRBJ2-1	.	CASNIPPSNEQFF	TGTGCCAGCAACATCCCCCCTAGCAATGAGCAGTTCTTC
.	TRBV15	TRBJ2-5	.	CATSTPGAAQETQYF	TGTGCCACCAGCACCCCAGGGGCAGCCCAAGAGACCCAGTACTTC
TRBD2	TRBV7-9	TRBJ2-3	.	CASSLTRLAGNTDTQYF	TGTGCCAGCAGCTTAACTCGACTAGCGGGAAACACAGATACGCAGTATTTT
.	TRBV7-9	TRBJ2-3	.	CASSLGRTVFSTDTQYF	TGTGCCAGCAGCTTAGGGAGGACAGTTTTTAGCACAGATACGCAGTATTTT
.	TRBV27	TRBJ1-5	.	CASSFLSSNQPQHF	TGTGCCAGCAGTTTCCTTTCCAGCAATCAGCCCCAGCATTTT
.	TRBV19	TRBJ2-2	.	CASRPYVNTGELFF	TGTGCCAGTAGACCCTACGTGAACACCGGGGAGCTGTTTTTT
.	TRBV7-8	TRBJ1-2	.	CASSLDSFYGYTF	TGTGCCAGCAGCTTAGACAGCTTCTATGGCTACACCTTC
.	TRBV2	TRBJ2-3	.	CASGQRTDTQYF	TGTGCCAGCGGACAGCGGACAGATACGCAGTATTTT
.	TRBV14	TRBJ2-2	.	CASSRGEVPNTGELFF	TGTGCCAGCAGTCGAGGAGAGGTTCCTAACACCGGGGAGCTGTTTTTT
TRBD2	TRBV5-4	TRBJ2-1	.	CASSSKTSGGNEQFF	TGTGCCAGCAGCTCCAAGACTAGCGGGGGCAATGAGCAGTTCTTC
.	TRBV28	TRBJ1-1	.	CASNLGYGGTEAFF	TGTGCCAGCAATTTAGGTTACGGGGGGACTGAAGCTTTCTTT
TRBD1	TRBV14	TRBJ1-1	few	CASSQLGTGDTEAFF	TGTGCCAGCAGCCAATTAGGGACAGGGGACACTGAAGCTTTCTTT
TRBD1	TRBV7-3	TRBJ1-6	.	CASSLNQGANSPLHF	TGTGCCAGCAGCTTAAACCAGGGGGCGAATTCACCCCTCCACTTT
.	TRBV7-9	TRBJ2-1	.	CASSSGSGIRNEQFF	TGTGCCAGCAGTTCCGGCTCAGGGATTCGGAATGAGCAGTTCTTC
.	TRBV28	TRBJ2-3	.	CASSSDSWGTDTQYF	TGTGCCAGCAGCTCGGACAGCTGGGGCACAGATACGCAGTATTTT
TRBD1	TRBV27	TRBJ2-1	.	CASSLTGVNEQFF	TGTGCCAGCAGTTTAACAGGGGTCAATGAGCAGTTCTTC
.	TRBV2	TRBJ1-1	.	CASLKQGITEAFF	TGTGCCAGCCTCAAACAGGGTATCACTGAAGCTTTCTTT
.	TRBV25-1	TRBJ1-1	.	CASSKSGRLNTEAFF	TGTGCCAGCAGTAAATCCGGCAGGTTGAACACTGAAGCTTTCTTT
.	TRBV4-1	TRBJ1-2	.	CASSQDWREVRYGYTF	TGCGCCAGCAGCCAAGATTGGAGGGAGGTTCGCTATGGCTACACCTTC
.	TRBV10-3	TRBJ1-2	.	CAISEGVGGGNGYGYTF	TGTGCCATCAGTGAAGGGGTCGGGGGGGGCAACGGCTATGGCTACACCTTC
TRBD2	TRBV7-2	TRBJ2-2	.	CASSLFTSGGPIGELFF	TGTGCCAGCAGCCTCTTCACTAGCGGGGGACCGATCGGGGAGCTGTTTTTT
.	TRBV12-5	TRBJ1-2	.	CASGLVGVGGYTF	TGTGCTAGTGGTTTGGTAGGGGTGGGGGGCTACACCTTC